This entry lists 27 T cell receptor beta chains sequenced from one sample in a study of sequential checkpoint blockade in melanoma. The treatment is: randomized to nivolumab then ipilimumab (arm A) or the reverse (arm B). Some clones are missing from TCRdb's copy, which holds only in-frame ones; the method was immunoSEQ multiplex PCR. The profile covers a few thousand clones, with approximately 20% appearing a single time and 21% taken by the ten largest. The sample here was tumor tissue (inferred from file names), taken from a patient given nivolumab and ipilimumab in sequence. These receptors were collected from a human donor with melanoma.

Only a few counts were recorded for this clone. The V gene is TRBV14, the J gene TRBJ2-2; the D gene is possibly TRBD1 (5 bases). The CDR3 is 16 residues long. The V and J ends lost 0 bases and 4 bases respectively, with 12 bases between them. The germline V gene has CDR1 SGHDN and CDR2 FVKESK. The CDR3: CASSQELGLGTGELFF. DNA of the CDR3: TGTGCCAGCAGCCAAGAACTGGGGCTCGGCACCGGGGAGCTGTTTTTT.

Of note for this clone: Compared with germline, one end of the junction differs, possibly owing to a read error. The J gene is TRBJ2-7, the V gene TRBV19; 11 bases are a match to TRBD2. Germline loops: CDR1 LNHDA, CDR2 SQIVND (reference sequence). The CDR3 consists of 15 residues. This chain's CDR3 is CASSIAGGPSYEQYF. DNA of the CDR3: TGTGCCAGTAGCATAGCGGGAGGGCCCTCCTACGAGCAGTACTTC.

The chain has TRBV6-4 and TRBJ2-2, with a tentative D call TRBD1 (5 bases). V lost 5 bases, J lost 9 bases, and 7 bases lay in between. The germline CDR1 and CDR2 sequences are MRHNA and SNTAGT. This CDR3 spans 11 amino acids. This CDR3 reads CASSWGRELFF. CDR3 sequence (DNA): TGTGCCAGCAGTTGGGGCCGGGAGCTGTTTTTT.

This clone was detected a few times. The chain employs TRBV6-8 and TRBJ1-4; D call uncertain. CDR1 is MNHGY and CDR2 is SAAAGT in the germline V gene. This CDR3 has 14 amino acids. Deletions cut 0 bases from V and 8 bases from J, with 10 bases between. The CDR3 loop is CASSYSGVAEKLFF. CDR3 nucleotides: TGTGCCAGCAGTTACTCCGGGGTTGCAGAAAAACTGTTTTTT.

This clone came up a few times. The junction shows a germline mismatch at one end, possibly a read error. In DNA, the CDR3 is TGTGCCATCAGTGTAGGGCCAGGGGATGGGAACTATGGCTACACCTTC. Protein: CAISVGPGDGNYGYTF. The chain links TRBV6-8 to TRBJ1-2, with D perhaps TRBD1 (6 bases). The V gene's germline CDR1 is MNHGY and CDR2 SAAAGT. The CDR3 totals 16 residues.

This chain joins TRBV30 and TRBJ1-2; D call uncertain. Germline V CDR1 and CDR2: GTSNPN, SVGIG (reference sequence). V gave up 1 base and J gave up 8 bases, with 8 bases separating them. This CDR3 has 11 amino acids. The CDR3 region is CAWSGREGYTF. The CDR3 region has the DNA TGTGCCTGGAGTGGGAGGGAGGGCTACACCTTC.

This clone was seen a handful of times. The genes are TRBV9 and TRBJ2-1, with TRBD1 matching 10 bases. With 2 bases clipped from V and 2 bases from J, the junction kept 1 base outside the gene matches. This CDR3 is built from 15 residues. Germline loops: CDR1 SGDLS, CDR2 YYNGEE. For the CDR3, the DNA is TGTGCCAGCAGCGTTGACAGGGGGCCCTACAATGAGCAGTTCTTC. Residues: CASSVDRGPYNEQFF.

There are a few counts of this clone. The chain combines TRBV11-3 with TRBJ2-2, with 8 bases lining up with TRBD2. V dropped 5 bases and J dropped 7; count of bases not matched to a gene: 9. This CDR3 spans 15 amino acids. The germline V gene has CDR1 SGHNT and CDR2 YENEEA. CDR3 amino acids: CASSPGGPVGGELFF. The DNA for the CDR3 is TGTGCCAGCAGCCCGGGGGGGCCGGTGGGCGGGGAGCTGTTTTTT.

This clone was seen more than once but under ten times. This chain links TRBV30 with TRBJ1-6, with D perhaps TRBD1 (5 bases). V was pared by 7 bases and J by 2 bases, with 24 bases between. CDR1 and CDR2 from the germline V gene are GTSNPN and SVGIG (reference sequence). This CDR3 is built from 18 residues. CDR3 amino acids: CAFQPLRRDGPYNSPLHF. The CDR3 coding sequence is TGTGCCTTTCAACCCCTCCGACGGGACGGGCCCTATAATTCACCCCTCCACTTT.

J is TRBJ2-7 and V is TRBV18; D unclear. Trimming removed 2 bases from V and 3 bases from J, with 5 bases in between. CDR3 length: 12 amino acids. The V gene's germline CDR1 is KGHSH and CDR2 LQKENI. In DNA, the CDR3 is TGTGCCAGCTCACCAAACAACTACGAGCAGTACTTC. Translation gives CASSPNNYEQYF.

This clone was observed a few times. The gene calls are TRBV19 and TRBJ1-5; 9 bases line up with TRBD1. V lost 1 base to trimming and J lost 1 base; unmatched junction nucleotides: 11. The CDR3 length is 19 residues. CDR1 is LNHDA, CDR2 SQIVND, per germline (reference sequence). CDR3 nucleotide sequence: TGTGCCAGTAGTATAGGGGGGACAGGGAAGGTCCTGAGCAATCAGCCCCAGCATTTT. Amino acid sequence: CASSIGGTGKVLSNQPQHF.

This chain uses TRBV5-1 with TRBJ2-6; D is unclear. This CDR3 has 15 residues. V was cut by 4 bases and J by 0 bases, with 8 bases left in between. Looked up from germline, CDR1 is SGHRS and CDR2 is YFSETQ. The CDR3 DNA sequence: TGCGCCAGCAGCCTGGACGGCTCTGGGGCCAACGTCCTGACTTTC. Its translation: CASSLDGSGANVLTF.

This clone was seen a few times. The chain recombines TRBV25-1 with TRBJ1-6; perhaps TRBD1 as D (5 bases). V was shortened by 1 base and J by 9 bases, with 10 bases between the two germline ends. There are 14 residues in the CDR3. The V gene's germline CDR1 is MGHDK and CDR2 SYGVNS. The CDR3 DNA reads as TGTGCCAGCAGTGAATTGCAGGGTGCTTCACCCCTCCACTTT. Encoded protein: CASSELQGASPLHF.

This clone was seen at least ten times. This chain uses TRBV11-3 with TRBJ2-5, with TRBD1 identical over 7 bases. With 5 bases clipped from V and 4 bases from J, the junction kept 10 bases outside the gene matches. The CDR3 sequence is 15 residues long. Looked up from germline, CDR1 is SGHNT and CDR2 is YENEEA. The CDR3 DNA reads as TGTGCCAGCAGCCCTCGCGAGGGGGCTAGAGAGACCCAGTACTTC. Protein sequence: CASSPREGARETQYF.

The chain couples TRBV6-7 to TRBJ2-2; D might be TRBD2 (5 bases). TRBV6-7 is sorted into the ORF group, with uncertain function. This CDR3 has 17 amino acids. The V end was cut by 6 bases, the J end by 0 bases, with 17 bases between. The DNA of the CDR3 is TGTGCCAGCAGAACCCTCGTATCTAGCCCGAACACCGGGGAGCTGTTTTTT. It is translated as CASRTLVSSPNTGELFF.

The rearrangement links TRBV19 to TRBJ2-7; 12 bases match TRBD1. V dropped 6 bases and J dropped 2; count of bases not matched to a gene: 5. The CDR3 runs 15 residues. The germline V gene encodes CDR1 LNHDA and CDR2 SQIVND (reference sequence). The CDR3 loop reads CASSRGTGGTYEQYF. DNA of the CDR3: TGTGCCAGTAGCCGGGGGACAGGGGGCACCTACGAGCAGTACTTC.

This clone was counted many times. The CDR3 DNA follows: TGTGCCAGCAGCTTAAGGGCCCCGAGGTCCTACAATGAGCAGTTCTTC. It translates to CASSLRAPRSYNEQFF. The chain carries TRBV11-3 and TRBJ2-1; D is undetermined. Trimming removed 2 bases from V and 1 base from J, with 12 bases in between. The CDR3 runs to 16 residues. In germline, CDR1 is SGHNT, CDR2 YENEEA. Filled out from reference TRBV11-3 and TRBJ2-1, the complete variable domain reads EAGVVQSPRYKIIEKKQPVAFWCNPISGHNTLYWYLQNLGQGPELLIRYENEEAVDDSQLPKDRFSAERLKGVDSTLKIQPAELGDSAVYLCASSLRAPRSYNEQFFGPGTRLTVL.

The chain has TRBV6-8 and TRBJ1-1; D not certain. The germline CDR1 and CDR2 sequences are MNHGY and SAAAGT. Trimming took 8 bases from V and 0 from J, leaving 10 bases between them. The CDR3 runs to 13 residues. The CDR3 loop reads CASLISLNTEAFF. The CDR3 region has the DNA TGTGCCAGCTTAATTTCCCTGAACACTGAAGCTTTCTTT.

This clone has a handful of counts. At one end the junction does not follow the germline gene, possibly because of a read error. The chain joins TRBV6-8 to TRBJ1-1; D gene unclear. The CDR3 loop spans 13 amino acids. Germline assignment: CDR1 MNHGY and CDR2 SAAAGT. The CDR3 region is CASSSRPNSEAFF. CDR3 DNA: TGTGCCAGCAGCTCCCGCCCCAACAGTGAAGCTTTCTTT.

V usage is TRBV6-8 and J usage is TRBJ2-1; 9 bases match TRBD2. The CDR3 is made up of 15 amino acids. CDR1 is MNHGY and CDR2 is SAAAGT in the germline V gene. With 5 bases clipped from V and 4 bases from J, the junction kept 6 bases outside the gene matches. The CDR3 bases are TGTGCCAGCAGTCCCCAGACTAGCGGTTACAATGAGCAGTTCTTC. It yields the protein CASSPQTSGYNEQFF.

This clone appeared a few times. CDR3 sequence: CASRDSQGVEQPQHF. CDR3 bases: TGTGCCAGCAGGGATTCACAGGGGGTAGAGCAGCCCCAGCATTTT. V and J are TRBV6-8 and TRBJ1-5; 8 bases match TRBD1. This CDR3 is built from 15 residues. Per the germline V gene, CDR1 is MNHGY and CDR2 is SAAAGT. V trimming: 6 bases; J trimming: 7 bases; junction bases outside the gene matches: 11.

CDR3 region: CASSGTYTGELFF. DNA for the CDR3: TGTGCCAGCAGCGGGACCTACACCGGGGAGCTGTTTTTT. The V gene is TRBV9, the J gene TRBJ2-2; D is ambiguous. The CDR3 is 13 residues long. Trimming left V 3 bases short and J 3 bases short, with 6 bases between. CDR1 SGDLS and CDR2 YYNGEE come from the germline V gene.

By sample share, this clone is medium-sized. This chain joins TRBV11-3 and TRBJ2-5, with TRBD2 matching 10 bases. The CDR3 is 15 residues long. Germline V CDR1 and CDR2: SGHNT, YENEEA. Trimming cost V 5 bases and J 4 bases; bases outside gene matches: 7. CDR3 in amino acids: CASSPGASGGETQYF. The CDR3 bases are TGTGCCAGCAGCCCGGGGGCTAGCGGGGGAGAGACCCAGTACTTC.

Sample share makes this clone medium-sized. The genes are TRBV6-8 and TRBJ2-7; D perhaps matches TRBD2 (5 bases). CDR3 length: 16 residues. Trimming removed 9 bases from V and 7 bases from J, with 28 bases in between. Germline V gene sequence: CDR1 MNHGY, CDR2 SAAAGT. CDR3 bases: TGTGCCAGTCGAGGCTCTGACGGGAACGTCTTTTCGGAGCAGTACTTC. This sequence encodes CASRGSDGNVFSEQYF.

By share of the sample, this clone is medium-sized. This chain joins TRBV19 and TRBJ2-1, with 11 bases fitting TRBD2. Losses at the gene ends were 8 bases for V and 9 bases for J; bases not matched to a gene: 12. CDR1 and CDR2 (germline): LNHDA, SQIVND (reference sequence). CDR3 length equals 15 residues. CDR3 coding DNA: TGTGCCAGTCGGAGGGACCAGCTAGCGGGAGGTGAGCAGTTCTTC. Translated: CASRRDQLAGGEQFF.

This clone is categorized as medium-sized. The V and J genes are TRBV9 and TRBJ2-2; D may be TRBD1 (6 bases). The V end was cut by 9 bases, the J end by 1 base, with 10 bases between. The germline V gene has CDR1 SGDLS and CDR2 YYNGEE. CDR3 size: 13 residues. CDR3 region: CATARGNTGELFF. CDR3 nucleotides: TGTGCCACCGCCAGGGGGAACACCGGGGAGCTGTTTTTT.

With respect to this clone: The junction does not match germline at one end; this may be a read error. The chain uses TRBV4-1 and TRBJ1-2; 7 bases are shared with TRBD1. The CDR3 has 15 amino acids. Germline V gene lookup returns CDR1 MGHRA and CDR2 YSYEKL. CDR3 region: CASNQVADRSYGYTF. CDR3 DNA: TGCGCCAGCAACCAAGTAGCGGACAGGAGCTATGGCTACACCTTC.